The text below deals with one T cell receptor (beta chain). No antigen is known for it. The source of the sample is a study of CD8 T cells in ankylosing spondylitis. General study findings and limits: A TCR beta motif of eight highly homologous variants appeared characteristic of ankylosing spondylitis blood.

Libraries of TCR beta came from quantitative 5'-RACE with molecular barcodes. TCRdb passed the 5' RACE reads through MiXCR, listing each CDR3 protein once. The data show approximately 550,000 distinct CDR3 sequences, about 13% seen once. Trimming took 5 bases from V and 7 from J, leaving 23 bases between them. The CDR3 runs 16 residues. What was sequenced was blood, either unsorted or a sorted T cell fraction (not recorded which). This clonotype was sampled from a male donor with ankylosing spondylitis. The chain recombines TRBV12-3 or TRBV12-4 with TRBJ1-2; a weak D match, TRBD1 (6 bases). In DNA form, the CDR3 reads TGTGCCAGCAGTCGTCCAACAGGGATTTCGGGCAGTGGCTACACCTTC. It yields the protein CASSRPTGISGSGYTF.